The TCR beta chain under discussion was sequenced for a study of beta chain features in type 1 diabetes. Study background: Examination spanned about 110 million sorted cells from all samples. Findings of the study overall: Whether TCRB rearrangement is influenced by HLA type went unresolved here.

Investigators reverse transcribed all isolated RNA, so they sequenced expressed TCRB transcripts. Sequencing was performed with immunoSEQ multiplex PCR; in TCRdb, only in-frame clones are kept and a portion is missing. The table records under 300,000 clones, around 26% of them present only once. A word on this clone: What it recognizes is unknown.

Without exception, sorted populations had purity beyond 95%. The CDR3 has 14 amino acids. V lost 5 bases and J lost 5; bases outside the gene matches: 6. Per germline, CDR1 SQVTM and CDR2 ANQGSEA. The material sequenced was central memory CD4+ T cells from blood. The source is a man aged 30-40 years in good health. V usage is TRBV29-1 and J usage is TRBJ1-5, with TRBD1 identical over 10 bases. CDR3 residues: CSVTGTGVYQPQHF. In DNA form, the CDR3 reads TGCAGCGTTACCGGGACAGGGGTGTATCAGCCCCAGCATTTT.